This record concerns one T cell receptor beta chain sequence. V dropped 4 bases and J dropped 3; count of bases not matched to a gene: 6. The CDR3 sequence is 15 residues long. Germline V gene lookup returns CDR1 SGHAT and CDR2 FQNNGV. The assay was immunoSEQ multiplex PCR, and TCRdb's table has in-frame clones only and misses some. The table includes about 18,000 clones, 85% to 90% detected once. The data were taken from a study of neoadjuvant nivolumab and ipilimumab in lung cancer. J is TRBJ2-7 and V is TRBV11-2; 10 nucleotides line up with TRBD2. The source is an adult with non-small cell lung cancer. The sample here was peripheral blood, taken before neoadjuvant nivolumab, alone or with ipilimumab. This CDR3 is CASSSLAGGLYEQYF. Written as DNA, the CDR3 is TGTGCCAGCAGCTCCTTAGCGGGAGGCCTCTACGAGCAGTACTTC. Full variable domain (remainder filled in from reference TRBV11-2 and TRBJ2-7): EAGVAQSPRYKIIEKRQSVAFWCNPISGHATLYWYQQILGQGPKLLIQFQNNGVVDDSQLPKDRFSAERLKGVDSTLKIQPAKLEDSAVYLCASSSLAGGLYEQYFGPGTRLTVT.